Below are 19 T cell receptor beta chains sequenced from a single sample in a study of regulatory T cells in long-lasting Graves disease. Investigators prepared the TCR beta libraries by applying iRepertoire HTBI primers and Arm-PCR of CDR3 regions. Using its own MiXCR run on the multiplex PCR reads, TCRdb lists one record per CDR3 protein. The table lists a few hundred thousand distinct CDR3 sequences, 15% to 20% of them singletons. Time point indicated: newly diagnosed GD, antithyroid drugs for less than 3 months. Extracted RNA from PBMCs served as the source of the TCR library. These data also featured in a second study, about T cells in Graves' hyperthyroidism and ophthalmopathy.

The source was peripheral blood mononuclear cells (PBMCs), collected at new diagnosis, from a patient treated with antithyroid drugs. These receptor sequences come from a woman aged 25 to 45 with Graves disease.

The chain has TRBV6-2 or TRBV6-3 and TRBJ1-5, with a weak D call TRBD1 (5 bases). Germline CDR1 is MNHEY and CDR2 is SVGEGT. V was trimmed by 4 bases and J by 0 bases, leaving 10 bases between them. The CDR3 length is 15 residues. CDR3 sequence reads: CASSSGGHSNQPQHF. CDR3 in DNA: TGTGCCAGCAGTTCTGGCGGACATAGCAATCAGCCCCAGCATTTT.

This clonotype was found many times. The chain has TRBV9 and TRBJ1-1, with D unclear. Germline lookup yields CDR1 SGDLS and CDR2 YYNGEE. V was shortened by 0 bases and J by 1 base, with 4 bases between the two germline ends. This CDR3 contains 13 residues. CDR3 DNA sequence: TGTGCCAGCAGCGTAGAAGCGAACACTGAAGCTTTCTTT. It encodes CASSVEANTEAFF. Full variable domain (missing parts from reference TRBV9 and TRBJ1-1): DSGVTQTPKHLITATGQRVTLRCSPRSGDLSVYWYQQSLDQGLQFLIQYYNGEERAKGNILERFSAQQFPDLHSELNLSSLELGDSALYFCASSVEANTEAFFGQGTRLTVV.

The genes are TRBV4-1 and TRBJ1-3; D may be TRBD1 (6 bases). The CDR3 runs to 17 residues. Germline V lookup: CDR1 MGHRA, CDR2 YSYEKL. V was shortened by 4 bases and J by 3 bases, with 19 bases between the two germline ends. The CDR3 is CASSPLGRTEFGNTIYF. The CDR3 region has the DNA TGCGCCAGCAGCCCTTTGGGGAGGACAGAGTTTGGAAACACCATATATTTT.

This clonotype was counted ten times or more. The V gene is TRBV7-2, the J gene TRBJ1-3; the D is unclear. The CDR3 length is 14 residues. The V gene's germline CDR1 is SGHTA and CDR2 FQGNSA. V lost 4 bases and J lost 4, with 11 bases in between. The CDR3 DNA is TGTGCCAGCAGCTCAGGCCCCTCGGGAAACACCATATATTTT. Translation: CASSSGPSGNTIYF.

This clonotype occurred many times. The chain has TRBV18 and TRBJ2-3; D could derive from TRBD1 or TRBD2 (5 bases each). Trimming stripped 8 bases from V and 2 bases from J, with 17 bases between. The CDR3 length is 15 residues. Germline CDR1 is KGHSH and CDR2 is LQKENI. The DNA for the CDR3 is TGTGCCAGCGGCGAGGGGCTGGATCCCACAGATACGCAGTATTTT. Translating it yields CASGEGLDPTDTQYF.

This clonotype was observed a few times. The chain recombines TRBV5-1 with TRBJ2-7; TRBD1 or TRBD2 may be the D gene (5 bases each). Deletions cut 3 bases from V and 2 bases from J, with 9 bases between. The CDR3 totals 13 residues. Germline CDR1 SGHRS, CDR2 YFSETQ. CDR3 coding DNA: TGCGCCAGCAGCTCAATGGGGGCCTACGAGCAGTACTTC. As protein: CASSSMGAYEQYF.

The V and J genes are TRBV6-1 and TRBJ2-7; TRBD1 or TRBD2 may be the D gene (5 bases each). V lost 5 bases and J 5 bases, leaving 16 bases between the germline ends. Per germline, CDR1 MNHNS and CDR2 SASEGT. The CDR3 extends over 14 amino acids. CDR3 sequence (DNA): TGTGCCAGCAGTCCCCACGGGGCCCCCCACGAGCAGTACTTC. This sequence encodes CASSPHGAPHEQYF.

This clonotype appeared many times. The chain carries TRBV11-2 and TRBJ2-5; possible D gene TRBD1, 6 bases. V was trimmed by 3 bases and J by 2 bases, leaving 10 bases between them. The CDR3 is made up of 14 amino acids. Looked up from germline, CDR1 is SGHAT and CDR2 is FQNNGV. In DNA form, the CDR3 reads TGTGCCAGCAGCTTCCAGGGGAGACAAGAGACCCAGTACTTC. It codes for CASSFQGRQETQYF.

This clonotype was seen many times. The chain uses TRBV11-2 and TRBJ1-4, with 9 positions matching TRBD1. The CDR3 sequence is 13 residues long. Looked up from germline, CDR1 is SGHAT and CDR2 is FQNNGV. With V trimmed by 0 bases and J by 13 bases, 3 bases remained unmatched. Written as DNA, the CDR3 is TGTGCCAGCAGCTTAGAACAGGGGGCGAGACTGTTTTTT. The encoded protein is CASSLEQGARLFF.

The gene calls are TRBV18 and TRBJ1-1; 7 positions agree with TRBD1. This CDR3 is built from 17 residues. Germline trimming cut 3 bases from V and 1 base from J; bases unmatched to any gene: 11. CDR1 and CDR2 from the germline V gene are KGHSH and LQKENI. This CDR3 is CASSPQYSRGSNTEAFF. CDR3 in DNA: TGTGCCAGCTCACCGCAATATTCCAGGGGGTCGAACACTGAAGCTTTCTTT. The full variable domain, rest sourced from reference TRBV18 and TRBJ1-1, is NAGVMQNPRHLVRRRGQEARLRCSPMKGHSHVYWYRQLPEEGLKFMVYLQKENIIDESGMPKERFSAEFPKEGPSILRIQQVVRGDSAAYFCASSPQYSRGSNTEAFFGQGTRLTVV.

In this sample, this clonotype turned up many times. The chain is built from TRBV7-2 and TRBJ2-7; maybe TRBD2 (8 bases). CDR1 is SGHTA and CDR2 is FQGNSA in the germline V gene. This CDR3 spans 18 amino acids. V gave up 5 bases and J gave up 0 bases, with 23 bases separating them. The CDR3 coding sequence is TGTGCCAGCAGCATCAGGGGGACCGGGGGGGCCCGCTCCTACGAGCAGTACTTC. Encoded protein: CASSIRGTGGARSYEQYF. Using reference TRBV7-2 and TRBJ2-7 for the parts outside the CDR3, the full variable domain is GAGVSQSPSNKVTEKGKDVELRCDPISGHTALYWYRQSLGQGLEFLIYFQGNSAPDKSGLPSDRFSAERTGGSVSTLTIQRTQQEDSAVYLCASSIRGTGGARSYEQYFGPGTRLTVT.

The sample holds many counts of this clonotype. The chain carries TRBV19 and TRBJ1-5, with 7 positions matching TRBD1. V was pared by 5 bases and J by 5 bases, with 3 bases of the junction left unmatched. The CDR3 length is 13 residues. CDR1 is LNHDA and CDR2 is SQIVND in the germline V gene (reference sequence). This CDR3 is CASSGGQHQPQHF. The CDR3, as DNA: TGTGCCAGTAGTGGGGGACAGCATCAGCCCCAGCATTTT.

Note on this clonotype: A single base separates this from a much larger clone, so it may be a read error. This chain connects TRBV9 to TRBJ1-4; the match to TRBD1 covers 7 bases. Looked up from germline, CDR1 is SGDLS and CDR2 is YYNGEE. The CDR3 runs 15 residues. The CDR3 DNA follows: TGTGCCAGCAGTCCAACAGGGGACGGGACAGAAAAACCGTTTTTT. Translation: CASSPTGDGTEKPFF.

Many counts were recorded for this clonotype. This chain uses TRBV4-2 with TRBJ2-1, with D maybe TRBD2 (7 bases). The CDR3 totals 18 residues. CDR1 is LGHNA, CDR2 YNFKEQ, per germline. Trimming removed 0 bases at V and 8 bases at J, with 23 bases between. The CDR3 nucleotides read TGTGCCAGCAGCCAAGATGGGCGTAGGGGGGGCGGATATGATGAGCAGTTCTTC. Protein: CASSQDGRRGGGYDEQFF.

Only a few counts were recorded for this clonotype. The gene calls are TRBV29-1 and TRBJ2-2, with TRBD1 matching over 10 bases. CDR3 length: 15 amino acids. Germline V lookup: CDR1 SQVTM, CDR2 ANQGSEA. With V trimmed by 3 bases and J by 6 bases, 7 bases remained unmatched. The CDR3 reads CSVDFGTGVAGELFF. For the CDR3, the DNA is TGCAGCGTTGATTTCGGGACAGGGGTCGCCGGGGAGCTGTTTTTT.

The chain is built from TRBV9 and TRBJ2-3; 12 positions match TRBD2. Germline V gives CDR1 SGDLS, CDR2 YYNGEE. CDR3 length equals 16 residues. Trimming cost V 3 bases and J 4 bases; bases outside gene matches: 6. CDR3 residues: CASSALLAGGPDTQYF. CDR3 nucleotides: TGTGCCAGCAGCGCCCTACTAGCGGGGGGCCCAGATACGCAGTATTTT. The full variable domain, in which reference TRBV9 and TRBJ2-3 provide the parts outside the CDR3, is DSGVTQTPKHLITATGQRVTLRCSPRSGDLSVYWYQQSLDQGLQFLIQYYNGEERAKGNILERFSAQQFPDLHSELNLSSLELGDSALYFCASSALLAGGPDTQYFGPGTRLTVL.

This clonotype was counted many times. V is TRBV19 and J is TRBJ1-5; TRBD1 is a possible D gene (5 bases). Trimming shortened V by 0 bases and J by 7 bases, and 13 bases separated the two germline ends. Germline assignment: CDR1 LNHDA and CDR2 SQIVND (reference sequence). The CDR3 extends over 15 amino acids. The CDR3 loop is CASSIEGQGGQPQHF. CDR3 nucleotide sequence: TGTGCCAGTAGTATAGAAGGGCAGGGTGGCCAGCCCCAGCATTTT.

The table lists this clonotype with many counts. The rearrangement links TRBV2 to TRBJ2-5; possibly TRBD1 for D (6 bases). This CDR3 has 15 residues. CDR1 SNHLY and CDR2 FYNNEI come from the germline V gene. The V gene lost 8 bases and the J gene lost 3 bases, with 19 bases spanning the gap. CDR3 amino acids: CASYPDTAGEETQYF. CDR3 coding DNA: TGTGCCAGCTACCCGGATACTGCAGGGGAAGAGACCCAGTACTTC. The whole variable domain, filled in from reference TRBV2 and TRBJ2-5, reads EPEVTQTPSHQVTQMGQEVILRCVPISNHLYFYWYRQILGQKVEFLVSFYNNEISEKSEIFDDQFSVERPDGSNFTLKIRSTKLEDSAMYFCASYPDTAGEETQYFGPGTRLLVL.

This clonotype has just a few counts. V usage is TRBV6-1 and J usage is TRBJ2-4, with 10 bases that match TRBD1. CDR1 and CDR2 from the germline V gene are MNHNS and SASEGT. The CDR3 extends over 13 amino acids. Unmatched junction bases numbered 6, after V lost 6 bases and J lost 10 bases. CDR3 DNA sequence: TGTGCCAGCAGGCCCTCGGGACAGGGGATTCAGTACTTC. Translating it yields CASRPSGQGIQYF.